Included here is one TCR beta chain sequence, with context. Its antigen remains unidentified. Using immunoSEQ multiplex PCR, the repertoire was profiled, and TCRdb retains in-frame clones only, with some absent. This sample carries more than 300 clones, 86% of them seen once, and the ten largest clones take over 10%. These data are taken from a study of T cell repertoires in ileal Crohn's disease. Across the whole study: All patients had surgery for stricturing (about 60%) or penetrating (39%) disease.

The sorted cells were lamina propria lymphocytes from surgical specimens, first isolated by density gradient. General observations from the study: Active smokers at surgery had more clonal expansions than non-smokers. High-frequency clones were more common in sorted CD8 than CD4 cells.

The CDR3 is made up of 17 amino acids. V dropped 0 bases and J dropped 10; count of bases not matched to a gene: 12. CDR1 is SGHAT, CDR2 FQNNGV, per germline. The sequencing sample was made of CD8+ T cells sorted from the ileum. The rearrangement uses TRBV11-2 and TRBJ2-1; TRBD2 agrees at 10 bases. The TCR sequence derives from an adult with Crohn's disease. CDR3 bases: TGTGCCAGCAGCTTAGAGGGTCTAGCGGGGGTTTGGGGGGAGCAGTTCTTC. This sequence encodes CASSLEGLAGVWGEQFF.